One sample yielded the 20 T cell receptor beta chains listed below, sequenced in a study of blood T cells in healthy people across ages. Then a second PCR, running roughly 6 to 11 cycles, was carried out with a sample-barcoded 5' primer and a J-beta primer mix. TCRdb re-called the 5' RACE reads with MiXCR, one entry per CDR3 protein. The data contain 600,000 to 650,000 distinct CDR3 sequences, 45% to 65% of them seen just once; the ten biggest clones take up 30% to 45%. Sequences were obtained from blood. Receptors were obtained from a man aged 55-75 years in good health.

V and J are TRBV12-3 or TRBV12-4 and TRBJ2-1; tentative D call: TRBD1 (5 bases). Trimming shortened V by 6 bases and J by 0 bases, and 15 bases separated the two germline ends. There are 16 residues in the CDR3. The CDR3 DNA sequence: TGTGCCAGCAGCCACGCCAGGGCAGGCTCCTACAATGAGCAGTTCTTC. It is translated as CASSHARAGSYNEQFF.

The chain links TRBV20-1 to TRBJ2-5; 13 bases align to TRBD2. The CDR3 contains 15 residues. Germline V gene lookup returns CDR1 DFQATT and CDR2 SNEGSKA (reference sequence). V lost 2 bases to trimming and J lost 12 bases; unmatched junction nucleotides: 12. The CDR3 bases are TGCAGTGCTAGATTAGCCCGGACTAGCGGGGGAGCCAAGTACTTC. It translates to CSARLARTSGGAKYF.

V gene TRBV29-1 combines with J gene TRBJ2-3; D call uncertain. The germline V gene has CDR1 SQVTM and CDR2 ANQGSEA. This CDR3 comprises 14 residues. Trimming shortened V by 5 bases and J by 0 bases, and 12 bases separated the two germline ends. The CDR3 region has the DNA TGCAGCGTTAGGAGCGTCACTAGCACAGATACGCAGTATTTT. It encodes CSVRSVTSTDTQYF.

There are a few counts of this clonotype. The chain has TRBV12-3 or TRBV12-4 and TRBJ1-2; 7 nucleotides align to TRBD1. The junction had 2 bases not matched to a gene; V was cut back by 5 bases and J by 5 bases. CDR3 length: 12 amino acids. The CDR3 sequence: CASSTGVYGYTF. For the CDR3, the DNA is TGTGCCAGCAGTACAGGGGTATATGGCTACACCTTC.

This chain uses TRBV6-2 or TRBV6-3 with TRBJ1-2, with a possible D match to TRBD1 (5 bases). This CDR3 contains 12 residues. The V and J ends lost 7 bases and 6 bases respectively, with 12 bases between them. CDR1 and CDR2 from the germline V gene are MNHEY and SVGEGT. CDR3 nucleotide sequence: TGTGCCAGCACCGGACCGGGGGATGGCTACACCTTC. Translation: CASTGPGDGYTF.

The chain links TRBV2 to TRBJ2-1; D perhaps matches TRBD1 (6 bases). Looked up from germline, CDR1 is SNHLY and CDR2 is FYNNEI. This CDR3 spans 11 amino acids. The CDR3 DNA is TGTGCGAAAGGGGGACACAATGAGCAGTTCTTC. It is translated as CAKGGHNEQFF.

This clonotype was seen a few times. Here the CDR3 DNA reads TGTGCCAGCAGTCTAAAGGGTTCGAATTCACCCCTCCACTTT. Translation: CASSLKGSNSPLHF. The chain combines TRBV27 with TRBJ1-6, with D uncertain. Germline assignment: CDR1 MNHEY and CDR2 SMNVEV (reference sequence). The CDR3 runs 14 residues. Deletions cut 5 bases from V and 7 bases from J, with 12 bases between.

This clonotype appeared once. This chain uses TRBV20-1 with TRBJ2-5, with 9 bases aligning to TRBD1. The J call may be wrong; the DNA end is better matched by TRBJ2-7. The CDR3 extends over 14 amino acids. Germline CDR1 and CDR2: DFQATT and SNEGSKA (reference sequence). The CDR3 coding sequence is TGCAGTGCTAATACCGGGACAGGGTTTTACGAGCAGTACTTC. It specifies CSANTGTGFYEQYF.

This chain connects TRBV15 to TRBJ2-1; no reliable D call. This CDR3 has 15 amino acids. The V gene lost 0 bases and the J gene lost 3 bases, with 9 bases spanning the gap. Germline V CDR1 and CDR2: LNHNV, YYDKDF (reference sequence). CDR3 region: CATSREGLSYNEQFF. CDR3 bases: TGTGCCACCAGCAGAGAAGGGCTAAGCTACAATGAGCAGTTCTTC.

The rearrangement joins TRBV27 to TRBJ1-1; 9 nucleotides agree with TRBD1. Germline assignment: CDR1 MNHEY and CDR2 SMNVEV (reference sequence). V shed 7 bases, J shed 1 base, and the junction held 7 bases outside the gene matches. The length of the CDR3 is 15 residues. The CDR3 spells CASTTLGQGNTEAFF. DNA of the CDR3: TGTGCCAGCACTACATTGGGACAGGGGAACACTGAAGCTTTCTTT.

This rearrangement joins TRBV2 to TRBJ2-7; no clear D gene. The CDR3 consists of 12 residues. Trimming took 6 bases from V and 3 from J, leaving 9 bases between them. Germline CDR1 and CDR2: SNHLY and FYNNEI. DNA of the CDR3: TGTGCCAGCAGCCCAGTGTTCTACGAGCAGTACTTC. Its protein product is CASSPVFYEQYF.

CDR3 sequence (DNA): TGTGCCAGCTCACCACCTGCGGGGGGTTTCAATGAGCAGTACTTC. Protein product: CASSPPAGGFNEQYF. The chain uses TRBV18 and TRBJ2-7; TRBD2 aligns across 8 bases. Germline values: CDR1 KGHSH, CDR2 LQKENI. This CDR3 has 15 amino acids. V was pared by 0 bases and J by 7 bases, with 8 bases of the junction left unmatched.

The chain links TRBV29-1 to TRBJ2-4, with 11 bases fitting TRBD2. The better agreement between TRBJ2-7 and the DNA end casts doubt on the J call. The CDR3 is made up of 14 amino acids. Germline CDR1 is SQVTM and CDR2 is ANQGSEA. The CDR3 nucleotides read TGCAGCGTTGGCGTTAGCGGGGGGGCCTACGAGCAGTACTTC. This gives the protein CSVGVSGGAYEQYF.

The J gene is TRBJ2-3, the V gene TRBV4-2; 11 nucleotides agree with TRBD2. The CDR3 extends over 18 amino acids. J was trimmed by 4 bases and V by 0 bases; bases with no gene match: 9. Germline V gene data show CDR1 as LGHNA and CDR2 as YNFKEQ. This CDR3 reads CASSQESPSGGHADTQYF. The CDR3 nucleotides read TGTGCCAGCAGCCAAGAGTCGCCTAGCGGGGGGCATGCAGATACGCAGTATTTT.

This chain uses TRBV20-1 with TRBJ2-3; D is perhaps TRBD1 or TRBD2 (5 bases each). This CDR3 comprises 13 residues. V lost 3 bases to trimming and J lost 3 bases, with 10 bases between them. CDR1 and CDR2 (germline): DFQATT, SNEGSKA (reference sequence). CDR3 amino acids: CSARLEGTDTQYF. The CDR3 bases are TGCAGTGCTAGGCTAGAGGGGACAGATACGCAGTATTTT.

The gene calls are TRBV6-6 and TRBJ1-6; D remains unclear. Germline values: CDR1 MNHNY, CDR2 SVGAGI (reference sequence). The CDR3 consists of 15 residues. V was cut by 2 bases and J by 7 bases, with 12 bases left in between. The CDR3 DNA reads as TGTGCCAGCAGTTACACCGGACTTAGGAATTCACCCCTCCACTTT. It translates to CASSYTGLRNSPLHF.

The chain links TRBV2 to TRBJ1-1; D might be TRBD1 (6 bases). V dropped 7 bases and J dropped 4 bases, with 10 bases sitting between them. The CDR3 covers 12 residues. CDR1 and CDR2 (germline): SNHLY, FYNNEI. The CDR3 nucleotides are TGTGCCAGCAACCCACAGGGCACTGAAGCTTTCTTT. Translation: CASNPQGTEAFF.

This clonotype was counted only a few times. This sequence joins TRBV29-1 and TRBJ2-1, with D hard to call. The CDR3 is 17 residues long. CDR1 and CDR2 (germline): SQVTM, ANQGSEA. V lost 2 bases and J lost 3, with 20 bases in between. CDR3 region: CSVELLGVVWGYNEQFF. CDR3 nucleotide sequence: TGCAGCGTTGAACTCCTTGGAGTAGTCTGGGGCTACAATGAGCAGTTCTTC.

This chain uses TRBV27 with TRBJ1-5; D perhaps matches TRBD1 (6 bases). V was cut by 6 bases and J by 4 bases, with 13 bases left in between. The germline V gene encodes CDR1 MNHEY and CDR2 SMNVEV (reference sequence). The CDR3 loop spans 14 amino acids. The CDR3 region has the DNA TGTGCCAGCAGCCAGAACAGGGAGAATCAGCCCCAGCATTTT. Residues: CASSQNRENQPQHF.

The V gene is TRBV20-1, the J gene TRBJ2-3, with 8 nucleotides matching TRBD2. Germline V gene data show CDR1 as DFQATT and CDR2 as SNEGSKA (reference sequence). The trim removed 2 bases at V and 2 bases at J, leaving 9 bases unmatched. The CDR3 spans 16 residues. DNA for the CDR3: TGCAGTGCTAGACCGACCGGGACTAGAACCACAGATACGCAGTATTTT. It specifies CSARPTGTRTTDTQYF.